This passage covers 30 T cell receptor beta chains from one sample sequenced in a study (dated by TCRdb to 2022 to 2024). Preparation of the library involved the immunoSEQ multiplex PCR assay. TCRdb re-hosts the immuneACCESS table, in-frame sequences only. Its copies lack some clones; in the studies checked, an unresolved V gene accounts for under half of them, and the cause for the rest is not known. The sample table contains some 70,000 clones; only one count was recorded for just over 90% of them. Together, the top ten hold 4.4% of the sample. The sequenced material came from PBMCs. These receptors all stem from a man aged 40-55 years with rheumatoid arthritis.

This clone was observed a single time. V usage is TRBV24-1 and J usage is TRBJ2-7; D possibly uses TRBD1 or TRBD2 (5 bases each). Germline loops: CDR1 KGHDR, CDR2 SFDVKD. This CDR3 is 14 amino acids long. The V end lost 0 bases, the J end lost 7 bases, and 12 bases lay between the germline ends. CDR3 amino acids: CATSDLRGDGEQYF. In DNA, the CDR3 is TGTGCCACCAGTGATTTGCGAGGGGATGGGGAGCAGTACTTC.

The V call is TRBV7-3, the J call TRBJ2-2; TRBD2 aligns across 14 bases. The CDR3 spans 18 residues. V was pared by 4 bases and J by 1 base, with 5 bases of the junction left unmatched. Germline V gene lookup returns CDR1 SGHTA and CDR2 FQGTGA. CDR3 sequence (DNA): TGTGCCAGCAGCTCCTTGGGACTAGCGGGAGTGAACACCGGGGAGCTGTTTTTT. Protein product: CASSSLGLAGVNTGELFF.

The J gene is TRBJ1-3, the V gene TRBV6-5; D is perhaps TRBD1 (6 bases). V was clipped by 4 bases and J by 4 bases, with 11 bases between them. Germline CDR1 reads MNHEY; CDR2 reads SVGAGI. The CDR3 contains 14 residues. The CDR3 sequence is CASSSTGSGNTIYF. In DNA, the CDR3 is TGTGCCAGCAGTTCCACAGGGTCCGGAAACACCATATATTTT.

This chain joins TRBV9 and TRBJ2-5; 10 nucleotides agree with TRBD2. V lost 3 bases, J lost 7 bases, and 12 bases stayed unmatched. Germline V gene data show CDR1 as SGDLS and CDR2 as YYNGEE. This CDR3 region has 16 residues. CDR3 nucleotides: TGTGCCAGCAGCGGAGACGGGACTAGCGTAACCCGGACCCAGTACTTC. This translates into CASSGDGTSVTRTQYF.

The CDR3 DNA reads TGTGCCAGCAGCTTGACAGTGAGGTGGGCTGAAGCTTTCTTT. Its protein is CASSLTVRWAEAFF. V is TRBV7-9 and J is TRBJ1-1; maybe TRBD1 (5 bases). The germline CDR1 and CDR2 sequences are SEHNR and FQNEAQ (reference sequence). CDR3 size: 14 residues. V was pared by 3 bases and J by 6 bases, with 14 bases between.

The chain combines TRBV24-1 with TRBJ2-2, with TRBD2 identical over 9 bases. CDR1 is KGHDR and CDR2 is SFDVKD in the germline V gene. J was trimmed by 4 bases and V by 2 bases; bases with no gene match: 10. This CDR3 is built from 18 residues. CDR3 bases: TGTGCCACCAGTGATTCCCTGGGACTAGCTCGACCCACCGGGGAGCTGTTTTTT. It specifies CATSDSLGLARPTGELFF.

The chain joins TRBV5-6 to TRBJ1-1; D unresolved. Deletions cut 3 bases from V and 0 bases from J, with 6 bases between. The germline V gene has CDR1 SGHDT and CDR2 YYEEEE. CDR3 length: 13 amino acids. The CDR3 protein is CASSSTLNTEAFF. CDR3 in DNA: TGTGCCAGCAGCTCGACACTGAACACTGAAGCTTTCTTT.

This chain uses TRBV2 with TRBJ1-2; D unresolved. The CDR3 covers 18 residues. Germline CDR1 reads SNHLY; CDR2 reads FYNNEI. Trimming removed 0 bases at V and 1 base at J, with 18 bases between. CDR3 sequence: CASSEASLAAKINYGYTF. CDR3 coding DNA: TGTGCCAGCAGTGAAGCTTCTTTAGCGGCGAAAATTAACTATGGCTACACCTTC.

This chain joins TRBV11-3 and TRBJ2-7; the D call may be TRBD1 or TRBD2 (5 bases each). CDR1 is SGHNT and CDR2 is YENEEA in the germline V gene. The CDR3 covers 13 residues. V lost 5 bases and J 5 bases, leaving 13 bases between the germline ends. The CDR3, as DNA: TGTGCCAGCAGCCCGGGACCTATAGACGAGCAGTACTTC. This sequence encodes CASSPGPIDEQYF.

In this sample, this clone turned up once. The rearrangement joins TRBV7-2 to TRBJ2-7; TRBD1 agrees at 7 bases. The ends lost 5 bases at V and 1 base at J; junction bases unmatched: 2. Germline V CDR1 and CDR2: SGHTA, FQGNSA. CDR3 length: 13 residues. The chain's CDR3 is CASSKTGSYEQYF. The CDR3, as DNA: TGTGCCAGCAGCAAGACAGGGTCCTACGAGCAGTACTTC.

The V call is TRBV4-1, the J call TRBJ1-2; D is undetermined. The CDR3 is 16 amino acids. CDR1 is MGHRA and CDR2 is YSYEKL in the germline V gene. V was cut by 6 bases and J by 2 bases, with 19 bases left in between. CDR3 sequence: CASRDVPAYKNYGYTF. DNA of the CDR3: TGCGCCAGCAGGGACGTACCAGCCTATAAGAACTATGGCTACACCTTC.

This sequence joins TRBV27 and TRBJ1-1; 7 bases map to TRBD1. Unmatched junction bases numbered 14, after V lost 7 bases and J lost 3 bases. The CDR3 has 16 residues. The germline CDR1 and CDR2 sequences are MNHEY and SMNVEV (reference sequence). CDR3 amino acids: CASKRGRGFGDTEAFF. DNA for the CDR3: TGTGCCAGCAAAAGGGGCAGGGGGTTCGGGGACACTGAAGCTTTCTTT.

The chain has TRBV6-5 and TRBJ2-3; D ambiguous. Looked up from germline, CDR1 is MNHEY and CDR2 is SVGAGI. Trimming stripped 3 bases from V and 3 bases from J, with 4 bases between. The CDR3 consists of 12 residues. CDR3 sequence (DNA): TGTGCCAGCAGTTATGGGACAGATACGCAGTATTTT. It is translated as CASSYGTDTQYF.

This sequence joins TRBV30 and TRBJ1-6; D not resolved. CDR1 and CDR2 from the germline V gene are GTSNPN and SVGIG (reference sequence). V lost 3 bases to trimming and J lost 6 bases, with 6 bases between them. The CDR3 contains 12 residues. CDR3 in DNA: TGTGCCTGGAGGCAGGTTAATTCACCCCTCCACTTT. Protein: CAWRQVNSPLHF.

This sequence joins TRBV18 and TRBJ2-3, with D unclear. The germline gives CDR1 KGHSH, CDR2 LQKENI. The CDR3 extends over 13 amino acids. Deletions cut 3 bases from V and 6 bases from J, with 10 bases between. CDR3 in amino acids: CASSPAATDTQYF. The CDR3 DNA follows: TGTGCCAGCTCACCCGCCGCTACTGATACGCAGTATTTT. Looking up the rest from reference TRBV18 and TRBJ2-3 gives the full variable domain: NAGVMQNPRHLVRRRGQEARLRCSPMKGHSHVYWYRQLPEEGLKFMVYLQKENIIDESGMPKERFSAEFPKEGPSILRIQQVVRGDSAAYFCASSPAATDTQYFGPGTRLTVL.

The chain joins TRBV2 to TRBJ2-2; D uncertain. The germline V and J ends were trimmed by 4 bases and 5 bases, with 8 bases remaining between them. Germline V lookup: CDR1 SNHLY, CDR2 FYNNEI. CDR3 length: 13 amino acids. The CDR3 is CASSGWVTGELFF. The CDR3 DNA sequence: TGTGCCAGCAGTGGGTGGGTTACCGGGGAGCTGTTTTTT.

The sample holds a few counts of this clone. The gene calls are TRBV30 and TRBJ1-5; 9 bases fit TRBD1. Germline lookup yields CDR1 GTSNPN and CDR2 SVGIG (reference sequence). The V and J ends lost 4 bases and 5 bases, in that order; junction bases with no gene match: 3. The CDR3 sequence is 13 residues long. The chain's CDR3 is CAWTRDRDQPQHF. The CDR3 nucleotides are TGTGCCTGGACCCGGGACAGGGATCAGCCCCAGCATTTT.

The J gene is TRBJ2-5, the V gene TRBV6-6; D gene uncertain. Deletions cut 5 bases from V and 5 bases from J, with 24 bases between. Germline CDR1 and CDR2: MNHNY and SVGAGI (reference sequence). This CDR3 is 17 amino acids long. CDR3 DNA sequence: TGTGCCAGCAGTCCCCGACCGGATAGGCCGTGGCTGGAGACCCAGTACTTC. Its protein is CASSPRPDRPWLETQYF.

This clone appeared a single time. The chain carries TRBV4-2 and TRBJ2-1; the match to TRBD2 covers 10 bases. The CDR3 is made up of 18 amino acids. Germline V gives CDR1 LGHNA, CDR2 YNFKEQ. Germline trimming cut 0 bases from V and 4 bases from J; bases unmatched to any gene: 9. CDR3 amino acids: CASSQDGLTSGPYNEQFF. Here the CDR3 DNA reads TGTGCCAGCAGCCAAGATGGGTTGACTAGCGGGCCTTACAATGAGCAGTTCTTC.

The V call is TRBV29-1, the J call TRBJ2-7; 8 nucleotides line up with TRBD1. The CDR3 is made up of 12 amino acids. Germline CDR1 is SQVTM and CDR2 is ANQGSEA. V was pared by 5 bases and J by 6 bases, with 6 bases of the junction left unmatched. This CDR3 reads CSVSDRGFEQYF. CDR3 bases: TGCAGCGTTTCTGACAGGGGTTTCGAGCAGTACTTC.

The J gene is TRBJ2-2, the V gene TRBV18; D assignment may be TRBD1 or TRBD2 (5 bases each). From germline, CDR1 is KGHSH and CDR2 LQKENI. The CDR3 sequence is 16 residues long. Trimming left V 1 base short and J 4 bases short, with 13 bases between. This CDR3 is CASSPRTGTATGELFF. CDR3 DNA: TGTGCCAGCTCACCACGAACCGGGACCGCCACCGGGGAGCTGTTTTTT.

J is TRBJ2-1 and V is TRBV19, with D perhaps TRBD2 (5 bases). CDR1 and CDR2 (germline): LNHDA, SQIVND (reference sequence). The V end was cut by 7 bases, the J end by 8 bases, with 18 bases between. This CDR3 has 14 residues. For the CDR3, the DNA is TGTGCCAGTAATAATCGGGGTAGTGGCGATGAGCAGTTCTTC. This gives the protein CASNNRGSGDEQFF.

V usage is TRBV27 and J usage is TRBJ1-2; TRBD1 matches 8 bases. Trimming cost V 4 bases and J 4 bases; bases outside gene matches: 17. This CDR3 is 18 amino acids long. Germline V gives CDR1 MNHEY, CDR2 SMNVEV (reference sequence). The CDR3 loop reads CASSSKQGDSSFVYGYTF. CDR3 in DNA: TGTGCCAGCAGTTCAAAACAGGGGGATTCCTCCTTTGTCTATGGCTACACCTTC.

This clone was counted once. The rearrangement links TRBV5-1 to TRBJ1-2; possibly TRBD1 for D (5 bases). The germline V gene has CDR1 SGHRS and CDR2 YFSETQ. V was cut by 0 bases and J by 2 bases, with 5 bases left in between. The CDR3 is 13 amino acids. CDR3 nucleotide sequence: TGCGCCAGCAGCTTGGACAGGAACTATGGCTACACCTTC. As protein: CASSLDRNYGYTF.

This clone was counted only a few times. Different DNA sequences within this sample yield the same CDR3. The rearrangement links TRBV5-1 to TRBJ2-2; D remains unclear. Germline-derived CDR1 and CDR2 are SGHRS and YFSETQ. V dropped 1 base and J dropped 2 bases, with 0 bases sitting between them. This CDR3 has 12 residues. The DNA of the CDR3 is TGCGCCAGCAGCTTGAACACCGGGGAGCTGTTTTTT. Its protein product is CASSLNTGELFF.

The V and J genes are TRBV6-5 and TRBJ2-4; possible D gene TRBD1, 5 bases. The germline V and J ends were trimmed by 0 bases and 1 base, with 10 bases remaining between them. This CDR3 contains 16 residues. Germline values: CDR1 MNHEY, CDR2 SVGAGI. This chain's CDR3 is CASSYSQGTAKNIQYF. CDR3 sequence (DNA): TGTGCCAGCAGTTACTCCCAGGGTACGGCCAAAAACATTCAGTACTTC.

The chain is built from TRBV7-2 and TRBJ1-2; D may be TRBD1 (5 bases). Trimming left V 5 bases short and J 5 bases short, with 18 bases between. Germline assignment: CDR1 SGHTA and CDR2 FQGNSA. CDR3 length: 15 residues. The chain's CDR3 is CASSPDSHRNYGYTF. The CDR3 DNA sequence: TGTGCCAGCAGCCCAGACAGTCACCGGAATTATGGCTACACCTTC. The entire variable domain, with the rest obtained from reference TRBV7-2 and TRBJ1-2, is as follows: GAGVSQSPSNKVTEKGKDVELRCDPISGHTALYWYRQSLGQGLEFLIYFQGNSAPDKSGLPSDRFSAERTGGSVSTLTIQRTQQEDSAVYLCASSPDSHRNYGYTFGSGTRLTVV.

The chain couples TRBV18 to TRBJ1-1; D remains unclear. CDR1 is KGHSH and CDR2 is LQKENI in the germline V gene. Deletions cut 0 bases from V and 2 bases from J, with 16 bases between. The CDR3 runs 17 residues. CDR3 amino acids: CASSPPTLAGLNTEAFF. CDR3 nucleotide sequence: TGTGCCAGCTCACCACCCACATTGGCAGGCCTTAACACTGAAGCTTTCTTT.

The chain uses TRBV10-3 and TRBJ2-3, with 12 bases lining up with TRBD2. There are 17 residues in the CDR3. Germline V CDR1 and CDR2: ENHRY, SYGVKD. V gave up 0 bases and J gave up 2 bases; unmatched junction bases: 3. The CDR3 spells CAISESGLAGITDTQYF. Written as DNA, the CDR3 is TGTGCCATCAGTGAGTCCGGACTAGCGGGAATCACAGATACGCAGTATTTT.

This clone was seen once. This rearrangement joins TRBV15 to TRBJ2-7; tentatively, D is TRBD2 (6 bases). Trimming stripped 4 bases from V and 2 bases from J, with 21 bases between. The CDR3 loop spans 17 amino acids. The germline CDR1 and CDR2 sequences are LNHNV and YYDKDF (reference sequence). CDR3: CATSMGRFGSGTYEQYF. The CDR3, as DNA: TGTGCCACCAGCATGGGGCGGTTTGGTAGCGGAACCTACGAGCAGTACTTC.